This TCR beta chain was sequenced during a study of graft-versus-host responses after intestinal transplantation. The CDR3 has 15 amino acids. The V and J ends lost 1 base and 5 bases, in that order; junction bases with no gene match: 4. Germline V gene lookup returns CDR1 ENHRY and CDR2 SYGVKD. Some clones are missing from TCRdb's copy, which holds only in-frame ones; the method was immunoSEQ multiplex PCR. The sample shows about 12,000 clones, over 85% of them seen only once. The chain recombines TRBV10-3 with TRBJ2-2; TRBD2 aligns across 7 bases. Material: PBMCs, obtained roughly 930 days after intestinal transplantation. The TCR originated in a human patient who received an intestinal transplant, so some T cells may come from the graft donor. The CDR3 spells CAISEWQGGTGELFF. The CDR3 nucleotides read TGTGCCATCAGTGAGTGGCAGGGAGGGACCGGGGAGCTGTTTTTT.